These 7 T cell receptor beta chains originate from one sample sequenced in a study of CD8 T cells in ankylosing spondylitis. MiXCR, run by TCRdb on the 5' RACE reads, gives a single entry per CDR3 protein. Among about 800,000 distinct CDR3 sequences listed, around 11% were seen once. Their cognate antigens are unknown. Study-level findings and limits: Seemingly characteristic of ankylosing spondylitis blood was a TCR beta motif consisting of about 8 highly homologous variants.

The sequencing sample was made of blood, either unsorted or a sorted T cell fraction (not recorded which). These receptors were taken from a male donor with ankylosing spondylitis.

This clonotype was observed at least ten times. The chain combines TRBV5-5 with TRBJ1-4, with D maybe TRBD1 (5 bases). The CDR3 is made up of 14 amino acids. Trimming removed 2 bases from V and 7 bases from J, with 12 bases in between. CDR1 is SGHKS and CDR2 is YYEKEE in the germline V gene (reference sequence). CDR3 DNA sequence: TGTGCCAGCAGCTTCGAGACAGATGGTGAAAAACTGTTTTTT. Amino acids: CASSFETDGEKLFF.

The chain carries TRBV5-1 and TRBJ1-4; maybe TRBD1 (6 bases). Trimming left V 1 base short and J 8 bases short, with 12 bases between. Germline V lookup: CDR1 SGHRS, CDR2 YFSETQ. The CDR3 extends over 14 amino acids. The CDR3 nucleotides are TGCGCCAGCAGCTTGCTGGGGGCGACGGAAAAACTGTTTTTT. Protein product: CASSLLGATEKLFF.

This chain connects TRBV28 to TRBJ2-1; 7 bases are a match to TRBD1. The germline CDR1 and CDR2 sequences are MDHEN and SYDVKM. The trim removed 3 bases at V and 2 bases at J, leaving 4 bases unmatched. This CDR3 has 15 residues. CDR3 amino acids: CASSLMQGAYNEQFF. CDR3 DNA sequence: TGTGCCAGCAGTTTGATGCAGGGGGCCTACAATGAGCAGTTCTTC.

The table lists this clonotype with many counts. Written as DNA, the CDR3 is TGTGCCAGCTCGGTGCTGAACACTGAAGCTTTCTTT. Translated, it gives CASSVLNTEAFF. The genes are TRBV7-9 and TRBJ1-1, with unresolved D. The CDR3 loop spans 12 amino acids. Germline CDR1 is SEHNR and CDR2 is FQNEAQ (reference sequence). V dropped 8 bases and J dropped 0 bases, with 7 bases sitting between them. Together with reference TRBV7-9 and TRBJ1-1, the CDR3 gives the full variable domain: DTGVSQNPRHKITKRGQNVTFRCDPISEHNRLYWYRQTLGQGPEFLTYFQNEAQLEKSRLLSDRFSAERPKGSFSTLEIQRTEQGDSAMYLCASSVLNTEAFFGQGTRLTVV.

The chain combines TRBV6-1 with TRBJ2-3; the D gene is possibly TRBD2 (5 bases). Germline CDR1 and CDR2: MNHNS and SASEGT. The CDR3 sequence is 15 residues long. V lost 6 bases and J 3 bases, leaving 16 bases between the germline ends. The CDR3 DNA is TGTGCCAGCAGAAGAAAGAGGGCACAAACAGATACGCAGTATTTT. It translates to CASRRKRAQTDTQYF.

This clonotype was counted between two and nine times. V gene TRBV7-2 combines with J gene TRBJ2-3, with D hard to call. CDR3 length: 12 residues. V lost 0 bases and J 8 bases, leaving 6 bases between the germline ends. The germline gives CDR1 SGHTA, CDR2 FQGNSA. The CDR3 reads CASSLAELTQYF. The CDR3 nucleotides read TGTGCCAGCAGCTTAGCGGAGCTTACGCAGTATTTT.

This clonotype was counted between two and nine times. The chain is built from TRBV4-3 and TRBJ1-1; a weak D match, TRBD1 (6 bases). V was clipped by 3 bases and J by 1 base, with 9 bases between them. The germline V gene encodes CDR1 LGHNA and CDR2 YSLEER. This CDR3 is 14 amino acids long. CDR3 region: CASSHSDRNTEAFF. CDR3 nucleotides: TGCGCCAGCAGCCACTCGGACAGGAACACTGAAGCTTTCTTT.